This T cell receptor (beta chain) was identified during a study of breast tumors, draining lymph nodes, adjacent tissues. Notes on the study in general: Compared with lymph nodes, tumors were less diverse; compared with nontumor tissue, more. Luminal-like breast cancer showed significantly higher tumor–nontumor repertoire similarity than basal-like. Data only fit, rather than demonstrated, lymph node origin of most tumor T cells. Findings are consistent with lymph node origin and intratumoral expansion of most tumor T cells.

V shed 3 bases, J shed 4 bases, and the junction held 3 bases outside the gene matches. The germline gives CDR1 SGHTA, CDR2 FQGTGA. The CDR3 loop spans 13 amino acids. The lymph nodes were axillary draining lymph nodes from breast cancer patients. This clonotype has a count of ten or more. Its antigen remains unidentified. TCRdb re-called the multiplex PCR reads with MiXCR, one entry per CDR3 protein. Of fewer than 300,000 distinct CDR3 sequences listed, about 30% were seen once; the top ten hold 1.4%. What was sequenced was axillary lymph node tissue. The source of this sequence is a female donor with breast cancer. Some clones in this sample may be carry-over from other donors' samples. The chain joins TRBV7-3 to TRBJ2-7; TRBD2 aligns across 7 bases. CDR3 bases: TGTGCCAGCAGCTTCTCTAGCGGATACGAGCAGTACTTC. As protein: CASSFSSGYEQYF.